The rows below give T cell receptor beta chains drawn from one sample of a study of T cell changes during pregnancy in multiple sclerosis. Using immunoSEQ multiplex PCR, the repertoire was profiled, and TCRdb retains in-frame clones only, with some absent. The table lists roughly 61,000 clones, approximately 94% of them singletons, with under 3% in the top ten. Sequencing was performed on CD8+ T cells from peripheral blood mononuclear cells, taken after pregnancy. The receptors here all came from a female donor with multiple sclerosis, enrolled in a pregnancy study. Both conserved end residues are part of each CDR3. Each record gives: V gene, clone size, J gene, D gene, CDR3 DNA, CDR3 protein. A D gene is named only where the DNA matches it firmly. The size field is filled for only some rows; it gives once, few, many or a size class.

>TRBV4-2|once|TRBJ2-7|NA
TGTGCCAGCAGTCTCGGTCGCCAGGGTCCCTACGAGCAGTACTTC
CASSLGRQGPYEQYF
>TRBV30|NA|TRBJ2-1|TRBD2
TGTGCCTGGAAATTGGCACTAGCGGGCTCTTACAATGAGCAGTTCTTC
CAWKLALAGSYNEQFF
>TRBV6-1|NA|TRBJ1-2|NA
TGTGCCAGCAGTGAAGCTCAGGAAGTTTCCTATGGCTACACCTTC
CASSEAQEVSYGYTF
>TRBV27|NA|TRBJ2-7|NA
TGTGCCAGCAGTTCTCACCTATACGAGCAGTACTTC
CASSSHLYEQYF
>TRBV16|NA|TRBJ1-4|NA
TGTGCCAGCAGCCAATCAGCGGGGGAGGGTGAAAAACTGTTTTTT
CASSQSAGEGEKLFF
>TRBV5-6|NA|TRBJ1-2|NA
TGTGCCAGCAGCTCATGGACAGATTCGGCCCTTTATGGCTACACCTTC
CASSSWTDSALYGYTF
>TRBV6-5|NA|TRBJ2-1|NA
TGTGCCAGCAGTTCCTCTCGAGGCTGGTTCTTC
CASSSSRGWFF
>TRBV11-2|NA|TRBJ2-1|NA
TGTGCCAGCAGCTCCTCGACTAGGATAACCTACAATGAGCAGTTCTTC
CASSSSTRITYNEQFF
>TRBV7-6|NA|TRBJ1-1|TRBD1
TGTGCCAGCAGCAATGGACAGGGGAGGAACACTGAAGCTTTCTTT
CASSNGQGRNTEAFF
>TRBV13|NA|TRBJ2-7|NA
TGTGCCAGCAGCGACCCCCTGACTCTCGAGCAGTACTTC
CASSDPLTLEQYF
>TRBV10-3|few|TRBJ2-7|TRBD1
TGTGCCATCAGTGGGACAGGGGAAGTAGACGAGCAGTACTTC
CAISGTGEVDEQYF
>TRBV19|NA|TRBJ2-7|TRBD2
TGTGCCAGTAGTATAGGACTAGCGGGAGACCGAGAGCAGTACTTC
CASSIGLAGDREQYF
>TRBV4-1|NA|TRBJ2-7|TRBD1
TGCGCCAGCAGCCAGGGCGGACAGGACTTTTCCTACGAGCAGTACTTC
CASSQGGQDFSYEQYF
>TRBV1|NA|TRBJ2-3|NA
TGCACCAGCAGCCTACGGACTAGCGGGAGGGGTTCAGATACGCAGTATTTT
CTSSLRTSGRGSDTQYF
>TRBV6-5|once|TRBJ2-2|NA
TGTGCCAGCACCCCCGGAGTTGGGGGGACCGGGGAGCTGTTTTTT
CASTPGVGGTGELFF
>TRBV28|NA|TRBJ2-7|TRBD2
TGTGCCATCACGAGCGGGGTCTCCTACGAGCAGTACTTC
CAITSGVSYEQYF
>TRBV11-2|NA|TRBJ1-1|TRBD1
TGTGCCAGCAGCGGGACAGGGATCGGTGAAGCTTTCTTT
CASSGTGIGEAFF
>TRBV4-1|NA|TRBJ1-1|TRBD1
TGCGCCAGCAGCCCTTTGATACAGGGGGCAAGCGAAGCTTTCTTT
CASSPLIQGASEAFF
>TRBV27|NA|TRBJ2-7|NA
TGTGCCAGCAGTCCCCAGGACAGTTCCTACGAGCAGTACTTC
CASSPQDSSYEQYF
>TRBV27|NA|TRBJ2-1|NA
TGTGCCAGCAGTTCCCCCAGCGCGGACAATGAGCAGTTCTTC
CASSSPSADNEQFF
>TRBV18|NA|TRBJ2-7|TRBD1
TGTGCCAGCTCACCACCTGCCGGACAGGGATCATACGAGCAGTACTTC
CASSPPAGQGSYEQYF
>TRBV4-1|NA|TRBJ2-7|NA
TGCGCCAGCAGCCAAGTATTAGGACAGATGTACGAGCAGTACTTC
CASSQVLGQMYEQYF
>TRBV6-1|NA|TRBJ1-4|TRBD1
TGTGCCAGCAGTGAAGCGACTATAGGCAGGGGGCAGGGAAAACTGTTTTTT
CASSEATIGRGQGKLFF
>TRBV27|NA|TRBJ2-2|NA
TGTGCCAGCACCCGTATATACACCGGGGAGCTGTTTTTT
CASTRIYTGELFF
>TRBV6-4|NA|TRBJ2-1|TRBD1
TGTGCCAGCAGTGCCACAGGGGGCCAGGTCGATGAGCAGTTCTTC
CASSATGGQVDEQFF
>TRBV5-1|NA|TRBJ2-3|TRBD2
TGCGCCAGCGGGACTAGCGGGACGGGTCGGACGCAGTATTTT
CASGTSGTGRTQYF
>TRBV5-1|NA|TRBJ2-1|NA
TGCGCCAGCAGCTTGAGAACAGGGGGGGATGAGCAGTTCTTC
CASSLRTGGDEQFF
>TRBV10-2|NA|TRBJ2-7|NA
TGCGCCAGCAGTGTTGGTGTTAGCTCCTACGAGCAGTACTTC
CASSVGVSSYEQYF
>TRBV19|NA|TRBJ2-7|NA
TGTGCCAGTAGTAGTGGGCTGAGCTCCTACGAGCAGTACTTC
CASSSGLSSYEQYF
>TRBV29-1|NA|TRBJ2-1|TRBD2
TGCAGCGTTGAGGGGGTAGCGGGAGTCCCCTACAATGAGCAGTTCTTC
CSVEGVAGVPYNEQFF
>TRBV5-6|once|TRBJ2-1|TRBD2
TGTGCCAGCAGCTCGACTAGCGGGAAAGGAAATGAGCAGTTCTTC
CASSSTSGKGNEQFF
>TRBV27|NA|TRBJ1-3|TRBD1
TGTGCCAGCAGTTACAGGGGTGGAAACACCATATATTTT
CASSYRGGNTIYF
>TRBV30|NA|TRBJ1-1|NA
TGTGCCTGGGATCAGGGGCTTGGGACTGAAGCTTTCTTT
CAWDQGLGTEAFF
>TRBV27|NA|TRBJ1-4|TRBD1
TGTGCCAGCAGTATTGGGACAGGGGGCGGGAAACTGTTTTTT
CASSIGTGGGKLFF
>TRBV27|NA|TRBJ2-7|NA
TGTGCCAGCACGGAGGGGGCCGGTTTGGACGAGCAGTACTTC
CASTEGAGLDEQYF
>TRBV7-9|NA|TRBJ1-5|NA
TGTGCCAGCAGCTTAGATTTGGAGAATAGCAATCAGCCCCAGCATTTT
CASSLDLENSNQPQHF
>TRBV6-4|once|TRBJ2-1|NA
TGTGCCAGCAGTGAAAGCGCCTACAATGAGCAGTTCTTC
CASSESAYNEQFF
>TRBV28|NA|TRBJ1-2|TRBD1
TGTGCCAGCAAAACACAGGGGGCCGACTATGGCTACACCTTC
CASKTQGADYGYTF
>TRBV7-9|once|TRBJ2-7|NA
TGTGCCAGCAGCCCGCCTAAAACGACAGCATCCTACGAGCAGTACTTC
CASSPPKTTASYEQYF
>TRBV9|NA|TRBJ2-3|TRBD2
TGTGCCAGCAGCGGCAGACTAGCTGAAAGCACAGATACGCAGTATTTT
CASSGRLAESTDTQYF
>TRBV19|NA|TRBJ1-1|TRBD1
TGTGCCAGTAGTCCCCAGGGGGCGCTCGACACTGAAGCTTTCTTT
CASSPQGALDTEAFF
>TRBV27|NA|TRBJ2-7|TRBD1
TGTGCCAGCAGTTTAGTGGCAGGGGGCTACGAGCAGTACTTC
CASSLVAGGYEQYF
>TRBV27|NA|TRBJ2-1|TRBD2
TGTGCCAGCAGTCCTGTTAGCGGGAGCTCCTACAATGAGCAGTTCTTC
CASSPVSGSSYNEQFF
>TRBV27|NA|TRBJ1-2|NA
TGTGCCAGCAGTTTCAGGGAAGGAGTCTATGGCTACACCTTC
CASSFREGVYGYTF
>TRBV27|NA|TRBJ2-1|TRBD1
TGTGCCAGCAGTCATGGCCGGGACAGCTCCTACAATGAGCAGTTCTTC
CASSHGRDSSYNEQFF
>TRBV19|NA|TRBJ1-5|NA
TGTGCCAGTAGTATGAGCATACATCAGCCCCAGCATTTT
CASSMSIHQPQHF
>TRBV10-3|once|TRBJ2-1|NA
TGTGCCATCAGTGAGTCCCCGGTTGGCAATGAGCAGTTCTTC
CAISESPVGNEQFF
>TRBV18|NA|TRBJ1-1|TRBD1
TGTGCCAGCTCACCACCGTATCTGGACAGGGCCTTAGGGAACACTGAAGCTTTCTTT
CASSPPYLDRALGNTEAFF
>TRBV5-4|once|TRBJ1-2|NA
TGTGCCAGCAGCCCGGGACAAACTACTAACTATGGCTACACCTTC
CASSPGQTTNYGYTF
>TRBV29-1|NA|TRBJ1-2|NA
TGCAGCGTTGAAAGAGGAGCTCCCTATGGCTACACCTTC
CSVERGAPYGYTF
>TRBV5-4|NA|TRBJ2-7|NA
TGTGCCAGCACCACCCAGGGTCGCCTGGGTGAGCAGTACTTC
CASTTQGRLGEQYF
>TRBV7-9|NA|TRBJ2-7|TRBD2
TGTGCCAGCAGCGGGGGGACTAGCGGGAGGTACGAGCAGTACTTC
CASSGGTSGRYEQYF
>TRBV9|NA|TRBJ2-7|NA
TGTGCCAGCAGCGTCGAGGGGGGGGCGAAGATCTACGAGCAGTACTTC
CASSVEGGAKIYEQYF
>TRBV27|NA|TRBJ1-2|TRBD1
TGTGCCAGCAGTTTCACTGGACAGGGGGCTCTTGGCTACACCTTC
CASSFTGQGALGYTF
>TRBV19|NA|TRBJ2-7|TRBD2
TGTGCCAGTAGTATGGGTTCGGGGGGGAGCGAGCAGTACTTC
CASSMGSGGSEQYF
>TRBV4-1|NA|TRBJ2-3|NA
TGCGCCAGCAGCCACCCTCCGGGACTTAGCACAGATACGCAGTATTTT
CASSHPPGLSTDTQYF
>TRBV29-1|NA|TRBJ2-1|NA
TGCAGCGTTCCCAGGGCATACAATGAGCAGTTCTTC
CSVPRAYNEQFF
>TRBV25-1|NA|TRBJ2-5|TRBD2
TGTGCCAGCAGTGACGGGGGGGAAGAGACCCAGTACTTC
CASSDGGEETQYF
>TRBV27|NA|TRBJ2-7|TRBD2
TGTGCCAGCAGTTTATCTTGGTCTAGCGGTGGCTACGAGCAGTACTTC
CASSLSWSSGGYEQYF